The 26 T cell receptor beta chains below all came from one sample that was sequenced in a study of breast tumors, draining lymph nodes, adjacent tissues. TCRdb fed the multiplex PCR reads into MiXCR, producing one record per CDR3 protein. The table shows about 14,000 distinct CDR3 sequences, with less than 70% occurring only once. Material for sequencing was tumor-adjacent breast tissue. These TCRs come from a female donor with breast cancer. Some clones in this sample may be carry-over from other donors' samples.

This chain uses TRBV6-5 with TRBJ2-1; the match to TRBD2 covers 14 bases. CDR1 and CDR2 (germline): MNHEY, SVGAGI. V was pared by 4 bases and J by 7 bases, with 21 bases of the junction left unmatched. The CDR3 spans 21 residues. The CDR3 region has the DNA TGTGCCAGCAGTTTACGACAGGGTGCGGGACTAGCGGGAGAATTGCGGAATGAGCAGTTCTTC. Amino acids: CASSLRQGAGLAGELRNEQFF.

This clonotype has only a few counts. The chain recombines TRBV3-1 with TRBJ1-1, with 7 bases aligning to TRBD1. Germline CDR1 and CDR2: LGHDT and YNNKEL (reference sequence). The J segment lost 7 bases and the V segment lost 6 bases, leaving 8 bases of the junction unmatched. The CDR3 has 13 amino acids. In DNA form, the CDR3 reads TGTGCCAGCAGTCCTTACAGGGGCCTTGAAGCTTTCTTT. Its translation: CASSPYRGLEAFF.

This clonotype was observed at least ten times. A read error is possible here, since a much larger clone lies one base away. The rearrangement uses TRBV6-1 and TRBJ2-7; 7 bases match TRBD1. With V trimmed by 5 bases and J by 0 bases, 1 base remained unmatched. The CDR3 is 13 amino acids. CDR1 is MNHNS and CDR2 is SASEGT in the germline V gene. CDR3: CASSPGGSYEQYF. In DNA form, the CDR3 reads TGTGCCAGCAGTCCAGGGGGCTCCTACGAGCAGTACTTC.

This clonotype was seen at least ten times. CDR3 coding DNA: TGTGCCAGCAGTGGGACAGGGGGCGAAGCTTTCTTT. Its protein is CASSGTGGEAFF. The J gene is TRBJ1-1, the V gene TRBV6-1; the match to TRBD1 covers 11 bases. Trimming took 4 bases from V and 8 from J; bases not matched to a gene: 0. Germline CDR1 MNHNS, CDR2 SASEGT. The CDR3 is 12 amino acids.

The chain employs TRBV5-6 and TRBJ2-7, with a tentative D call TRBD1 (6 bases). Looked up from germline, CDR1 is SGHDT and CDR2 is YYEEEE. This CDR3 has 14 amino acids. Trimming pared 2 bases from V and 2 bases from J, leaving 11 bases between. The CDR3 loop is CASSLRDTAYEQYF. The CDR3 DNA is TGTGCCAGCAGCTTAAGGGACACAGCCTACGAGCAGTACTTC.

The chain links TRBV7-2 to TRBJ1-5; TRBD1 agrees at 8 bases. V was clipped by 5 bases and J by 5 bases; unmatched bases: 8. The CDR3 contains 15 residues. The germline V gene encodes CDR1 SGHTA and CDR2 FQGNSA. In nucleotides, the CDR3 is TGTGCCAGCAGCCTGAGACAGGGGTGGGATCAGCCCCAGCATTTT. Its protein is CASSLRQGWDQPQHF.

CDR3 DNA: TGTGCCAGCAGCTTAGACGGGGGGCCTTCACCCCTCCACTTT. It translates to CASSLDGGPSPLHF. The J gene is TRBJ1-6, the V gene TRBV7-2; possibly TRBD1 for D (6 bases). Germline lookup yields CDR1 SGHTA and CDR2 FQGNSA. V was shortened by 1 base and J by 9 bases, with 10 bases between the two germline ends. This CDR3 contains 14 residues.

The CDR3 bases are TGTGCCAGCAGTGAGCTGAGTACATTCCGGTATTTT. Translation gives CASSELSTFRYF. The chain is built from TRBV2 and TRBJ2-3; no reliable D call. The germline gives CDR1 SNHLY, CDR2 FYNNEI. The CDR3 runs to 12 residues. V lost 3 bases and J 14 bases, leaving 15 bases between the germline ends.

This clonotype was counted at least ten times. This chain uses TRBV30 with TRBJ1-1; D remains ambiguous. CDR3 length: 12 amino acids. Trimming pared 1 base from V and 1 base from J, leaving 4 bases between. Per the germline V gene, CDR1 is GTSNPN and CDR2 is SVGIG (reference sequence). In nucleotides, the CDR3 is TGTGCCTGGAGTGGGCAGAACACTGAAGCTTTCTTT. It codes for CAWSGQNTEAFF.

This clonotype occurred a few times. The chain employs TRBV10-3 and TRBJ2-7; tentative D call: TRBD1 (5 bases). This CDR3 contains 12 residues. Between the trimmed V and J ends, which lost 8 bases and 1 base, there was a span of 9 bases. CDR1 and CDR2 (germline): ENHRY, SYGVKD. CDR3 sequence: CAIQGVSYEQYV. Written as DNA, the CDR3 is TGTGCCATCCAAGGGGTATCCTACGAGCAGTACGTC.

There are many counts of this clonotype. The chain uses TRBV19 and TRBJ1-4, with 7 bases fitting TRBD1. Looked up from germline, CDR1 is LNHDA and CDR2 is SQIVND (reference sequence). Trimming removed 5 bases from V and 8 bases from J; junction bases left unmatched: 8. There are 14 residues in the CDR3. The CDR3 loop is CASSPGDSSEKLFF. The DNA of the CDR3 is TGTGCCAGTAGTCCCGGGGACAGTTCCGAAAAACTGTTTTTT.

This chain links TRBV7-2 with TRBJ1-3; D ambiguous. There are 16 residues in the CDR3. Germline V gene sequence: CDR1 SGHTA, CDR2 FQGNSA. V was pared by 5 bases and J by 2 bases, with 16 bases between. The CDR3 DNA follows: TGTGCCAGCAGCCCCATGGGCGGGATAACTGGAAACACCATATATTTT. It is translated as CASSPMGGITGNTIYF.

Concerning this clonotype itself: A much larger clone lies one base from this, so it may be a read error. The genes are TRBV7-6 and TRBJ2-2, with D unresolved. There are 12 residues in the CDR3. V was clipped by 6 bases and J by 3 bases, with 5 bases between them. Germline CDR1 and CDR2: SGHVS and FNYEAQ. CDR3 residues: CASSTYTGELFF. CDR3 DNA: TGTGCCAGCAGTACCTACACCGGGGAGCTGTTTTTT. The variable domain in full, with the rest retrieved from reference TRBV7-6 and TRBJ2-2, is GAGVSQSPRYKVTKRGQDVALRCDPISGHVSLYWYRQALGQGPEFLTYFNYEAQQDKSGLPNDRFSAERPEGSISTLTIQRTEQRDSAMYRCASSTYTGELFFGEGSRLTVL.

This clonotype was seen a handful of times. The rearrangement links TRBV29-1 to TRBJ1-6; D remains ambiguous. CDR1 is SQVTM, CDR2 ANQGSEA, per germline. With 5 bases removed from V and 5 bases from J, the gap between germline ends came to 10 bases. The CDR3 runs to 13 residues. CDR3 sequence reads: CSVKLSDNSPLHF. The CDR3 region has the DNA TGCAGCGTTAAGTTAAGTGATAATTCACCCCTCCACTTT.

This clonotype was found many times. CDR3 sequence: CASSLGDGTTQYF. In nucleotides, the CDR3 is TGTGCCAGCAGCTTAGGGGATGGGACTACCCAGTACTTC. The chain couples TRBV7-8 to TRBJ2-5, with D possibly matching TRBD2 (6 bases). The length of the CDR3 is 13 residues. With 1 base removed from V and 8 bases from J, the gap between germline ends came to 11 bases. Germline V gene data show CDR1 as SGHVS and CDR2 as FQNEAQ.

This clonotype has at least ten counts. The chain uses TRBV30 and TRBJ1-5; 9 nucleotides line up with TRBD1. The CDR3 is made up of 14 amino acids. Germline lookup yields CDR1 GTSNPN and CDR2 SVGIG (reference sequence). V shed 1 base, J shed 6 bases, and the junction held 4 bases outside the gene matches. CDR3 amino acids: CAWSGTGDGQPQHF. CDR3 nucleotides: TGTGCCTGGAGTGGGACAGGGGACGGTCAGCCCCAGCATTTT. Variable domain in full (rest from reference TRBV30 and TRBJ1-5): SQTIHQWPATLVQPVGSPLSLECTVEGTSNPNLYWYRQAAGRGLQLLFYSVGIGQISSEVPQNLSASRPQDRQFILSSKKLLLSDSGFYLCAWSGTGDGQPQHFGDGTRLSIL.

This clonotype was observed many times. The CDR3, as DNA: TGTGCCAGCAGGGACGGGGACAGGGGGCCTTACAATGAGCAGTTCTTC. Its protein product is CASRDGDRGPYNEQFF. The rearrangement links TRBV27 to TRBJ2-1; 12 positions agree with TRBD1. This CDR3 is 16 amino acids long. J lost 4 bases, V lost 6 bases, and 7 bases had no gene match. Germline CDR1 reads MNHEY; CDR2 reads SMNVEV (reference sequence).

Written as DNA, the CDR3 is TGTGCCAGCCAACCTTCTCGGACTCCAACCGGGGAGCTGTTTTTT. Translation gives CASQPSRTPTGELFF. The V call is TRBV7-2, the J call TRBJ2-2, with D possibly TRBD2 on 5 matching bases. There are 15 residues in the CDR3. CDR1 is SGHTA and CDR2 is FQGNSA in the germline V gene. V dropped 8 bases and J dropped 5 bases, with 18 bases sitting between them.

In the case of this clonotype: Mismatch with germline at one junction end may stem from a read error. V is TRBV24-1 and J is TRBJ2-2; 11 bases align to TRBD1. Germline V gene sequence: CDR1 KGHDR, CDR2 SFDVKD. The CDR3 consists of 13 residues. The CDR3 DNA reads TGTGCCACCAGTGTTCCGGGACAGGGGGTGCTGTTTTTT. This translates into CATSVPGQGVLFF.

As for this clonotype: The CDR3 carries no conserved terminal phenylalanine or tryptophan, so it likely arises from a read error. Because the CDR3's place on the DNA is in doubt, the DNA is left out and the CDR3 is given as listed by TCRdb. The chain employs TRBV7-8 and TRBJ2-1; TRBD2 is the table's D call, not checked against the DNA. Termini included, the CDR3 measures 17 amino acids. The germline gives CDR1 SGHVS, CDR2 FQNEAQ. Here the CDR3 reads CASSLGGSVAYGYTFGS.

This clonotype ranks as medium-sized (0.01 to 0.1%). The chain links TRBV7-9 to TRBJ2-1, with TRBD2 identical over 9 bases. The germline V gene encodes CDR1 SEHNR and CDR2 FQNEAQ (reference sequence). Trimming at V came to 5 bases and at J to 6 bases, leaving 5 bases not matched to a gene. The CDR3 sequence is 14 residues long. The CDR3 region is CASSQGLAINEQFF. The DNA for the CDR3 is TGTGCCAGCAGCCAAGGACTAGCGATCAATGAGCAGTTCTTC.

By its share, this clonotype is medium-sized. The chain's CDR3 is CASSLPTGLGNTIYF. The CDR3 region has the DNA TGTGCCAGCAGCTTACCCACAGGGCTTGGAAACACCATATATTTT. The chain uses TRBV11-3 and TRBJ1-3; possible D gene TRBD1, 6 bases. Looked up from germline, CDR1 is SGHNT and CDR2 is YENEEA. Trimming removed 2 bases at V and 3 bases at J, with 11 bases between. CDR3 size: 15 residues.

A word on this clonotype: No conserved phenylalanine or tryptophan ends this CDR3, so it is likely a read error. This chain uses TRBV5-6 with TRBJ1-2; TRBD1 might be the D (6 bases). Per the germline V gene, CDR1 is SGHDT and CDR2 is YYEEEE. CDR3 length: 15 amino acids. Here the CDR3 DNA reads TGTGCCGGCAGCAAAGCAGCAGGGGACACCTATGGCTACACCTCC. The encoded protein is CAGSKAAGDTYGYTS.

This clonotype was detected many times. A much larger clone differs from this one at a single base, so this may be a read error. J is TRBJ2-7 and V is TRBV4-2; D gene uncertain. The CDR3 sequence is 14 residues long. In germline, CDR1 is LGHNA, CDR2 YNFKEQ. This CDR3 reads CASNQEGLIYEQYF. CDR3 sequence (DNA): TGTGCCAGCAACCAAGAAGGCCTTATCTACGAGCAGTACTTC.

The chain uses TRBV20-1 and TRBJ2-3, with D tentatively TRBD2 (5 bases). Germline values: CDR1 DFQATT, CDR2 SNEGSKA (reference sequence). The CDR3 runs to 15 residues. V dropped 0 bases and J dropped 6 bases, with 16 bases sitting between them. The CDR3 sequence is CSARDGGSTDDTQYF. Here the CDR3 DNA reads TGCAGTGCTAGAGATGGCGGGTCCACGGATGATACGCAGTATTTT.

This clonotype was counted ten times or more. This chain uses TRBV6-2 or TRBV6-3 with TRBJ2-1; 10 nucleotides match TRBD2. V was pared by 5 bases and J by 2 bases, with 9 bases of the junction left unmatched. The germline gives CDR1 MNHEY, CDR2 SVGEGT. The CDR3 has 17 residues. The CDR3 reads CASSGASGGHPYNEQFF. The CDR3 coding sequence is TGTGCCAGCAGTGGGGCTAGCGGGGGACATCCCTACAATGAGCAGTTCTTC.